The clone carrying this T cell receptor beta chain was observed at least ten times. What it binds is not known. Arm-PCR of CDR3 regions and iRepertoire HTBI primers were used to build TCR beta libraries. TCRdb re-analysed the multiplex PCR reads in MiXCR, keeping a single row per CDR3 protein. The table has about 240,000 distinct CDR3 sequences, around 20% seen once. Per the germline V gene, CDR1 is DFQATT and CDR2 is SNEGSKA (reference sequence). V lost 6 bases, J lost 7 bases, and 16 bases lay in between. The CDR3 length is 14 residues. This sample stems from a study of regulatory T cells in long-lasting Graves disease. On the study more broadly: Antithyroid drug intake by newly diagnosed Graves' patients had lasted under 3 months.

Time point in this sample: newly diagnosed GD, antithyroid drugs for less than 3 months. RNA isolated from PBMCs was used to make the TCR library. Broader study findings: Gene preferences differed: TRBV28, TRBJ1-2, TRBJ2-5 in persistent cases. Newly diagnosed patients had higher TCR diversity than persistent Graves' patients did. New patients shared about a thousand public clonotypes, fewer than the approximately 2,500 shared by persistent patients.

The V call is TRBV20-1, the J call TRBJ1-6; the D is unclear. The TCR sequence derives from a female donor with Graves disease. The sample consisted of peripheral blood mononuclear cells (PBMCs), taken at new diagnosis, from a patient treated with antithyroid drugs. The CDR3: CSAQEVRTNSPLHF. CDR3 nucleotide sequence: TGCAGTGCCCAAGAGGTCAGGACCAATTCACCCCTCCACTTT.